Below are 18 T cell receptor beta chains sequenced from a single sample in a study of chemoradiotherapy in HPV16-positive cancers. Method: immunoSEQ multiplex PCR; TCRdb's copy keeps in-frame clones and lacks some. Of around 8,800 clones detected, roughly 70% appear once; the ten largest clones hold 10%. Source: tumor tissue, taken from a patient who underwent chemoradiotherapy. The receptor source for this set is a human donor with HPV-associated anogenital cancer.

The chain joins TRBV11-3 to TRBJ1-3, with a tentative D call TRBD1 (6 bases). The CDR3 loop spans 16 amino acids. Germline assignment: CDR1 SGHNT and CDR2 YENEEA. V lost 0 bases to trimming and J lost 4 bases, with 13 bases between them. In DNA, the CDR3 is TGTGCCAGCAGCTTAGACGTGGGGGCGCACGGAAACACCATATATTTT. Translation gives CASSLDVGAHGNTIYF.

This sequence joins TRBV18 and TRBJ2-1, with no clear D. Germline lookup yields CDR1 KGHSH and CDR2 LQKENI. Trimming stripped 4 bases from V and 7 bases from J, with 17 bases between. The CDR3 totals 15 residues. CDR3 protein: CASSRQTGHSNEQFF. The CDR3, as DNA: TGTGCCAGCTCACGACAAACTGGTCATTCGAATGAGCAGTTCTTC.

In its sample, this clone was seen a few times. The rearrangement uses TRBV10-3 and TRBJ1-1; D gene uncertain. The V end was cut by 3 bases, the J end by 4 bases, with 9 bases between. Germline V gene data show CDR1 as ENHRY and CDR2 as SYGVKD. CDR3 length: 13 amino acids. The DNA for the CDR3 is TGTGCCATCAGTGAACAACGGAGCACTGAAGCTTTCTTT. Translating gives CAISEQRSTEAFF.

This chain connects TRBV29-1 to TRBJ2-1, with 7 bases aligning to TRBD2. V shed 8 bases, J shed 6 bases, and the junction held 10 bases outside the gene matches. Per germline, CDR1 SQVTM and CDR2 ANQGSEA. The CDR3 runs 13 residues. The CDR3 DNA reads TGCAGCACGCTATCGGGGGGAACCAATGAGCAGTTCTTC. This sequence encodes CSTLSGGTNEQFF.

The rearrangement joins TRBV29-1 to TRBJ2-3; 13 positions match TRBD2. The CDR3 extends over 16 amino acids. V trimming: 7 bases; J trimming: 0 bases; junction bases outside the gene matches: 7. The germline V gene has CDR1 SQVTM and CDR2 ANQGSEA. Here the CDR3 DNA reads TGCAGCGCTCGACTAGCGGGGGGTTCTAGCACAGATACGCAGTATTTT. This gives the protein CSARLAGGSSTDTQYF.

V usage is TRBV9 and J usage is TRBJ2-2; 9 bases agree with TRBD1. This CDR3 has 15 residues. V shed 0 bases, J shed 6 bases, and the junction held 3 bases outside the gene matches. CDR1 and CDR2 from the germline V gene are SGDLS and YYNGEE. CDR3: CASSVVGQGSGELFF. The CDR3 DNA reads TGTGCCAGCAGCGTAGTGGGACAGGGTTCCGGGGAGCTGTTTTTT.

The rearrangement joins TRBV2 to TRBJ1-4, with 10 positions matching TRBD1. The trim removed 7 bases at V and 10 bases at J, leaving 6 bases unmatched. CDR1 and CDR2 (germline): SNHLY, FYNNEI. This CDR3 comprises 13 residues. In DNA, the CDR3 is TGTGCCAGCACCGGGACAGGGGTGGGAAAACTGTTTTTT. This translates into CASTGTGVGKLFF.

The chain employs TRBV7-6 and TRBJ2-1; 10 nucleotides align to TRBD2. The CDR3 has 18 residues. Trimming took 5 bases from V and 7 from J; bases not matched to a gene: 17. Germline CDR1 and CDR2: SGHVS and FNYEAQ. The CDR3, as DNA: TGTGCCAGCAGCCCTGTGCAAGGGTTAGCGGGGGGTCTGAATGAGCAGTTCTTC. Residues: CASSPVQGLAGGLNEQFF.

CDR3: CASSASPGTAQETQYF. As DNA, the CDR3 is TGTGCCAGCAGCGCCTCCCCAGGGACAGCCCAAGAGACCCAGTACTTC. The chain joins TRBV7-9 to TRBJ2-5; 7 positions match TRBD1. V lost 5 bases and J lost 1; bases outside the gene matches: 10. The CDR3 sequence is 16 residues long. Germline assignment: CDR1 SEHNR and CDR2 FQNEAQ (reference sequence).

This chain uses TRBV11-3 with TRBJ2-7, with D possibly being TRBD2 (6 bases). Germline-derived CDR1 and CDR2 are SGHNT and YENEEA. The V end lost 0 bases, the J end lost 3 bases, and 12 bases lay between the germline ends. CDR3 length equals 15 residues. DNA for the CDR3: TGTGCCAGCAGCTTAGAGTCGGGAGACAACTACGAGCAGTACTTC. Protein product: CASSLESGDNYEQYF.

This chain links TRBV7-2 with TRBJ2-7, with D perhaps matching TRBD1 (5 bases). Germline CDR1 reads SGHTA; CDR2 reads FQGNSA. The germline V and J ends were trimmed by 4 bases and 4 bases, with 8 bases remaining between them. CDR3 length: 12 amino acids. The CDR3 spells CASSSQGYEQYF. DNA of the CDR3: TGTGCCAGCAGCTCGCAGGGTTACGAGCAGTACTTC.

Only a few counts were recorded for this clone. The chain uses TRBV9 and TRBJ2-5, with D unclear. This CDR3 comprises 14 residues. Between the trimmed V and J ends, which lost 5 bases and 4 bases, there was a span of 15 bases. The germline gives CDR1 SGDLS, CDR2 YYNGEE. The chain's CDR3 is CASSAATAGETQYF. The CDR3, as DNA: TGTGCCAGCAGTGCAGCAACGGCTGGAGAGACCCAGTACTTC.

V gene TRBV6-5 combines with J gene TRBJ2-7, with 9 bases that match TRBD1. Germline V lookup: CDR1 MNHEY, CDR2 SVGAGI. The V and J ends lost 7 bases and 1 base, in that order; junction bases with no gene match: 8. This CDR3 spans 15 amino acids. CDR3 in DNA: TGTGCCAGCATGCAGGGACAGGGAATTTCCTACGAGCAGTACTTC. Translating it yields CASMQGQGISYEQYF.

The rearrangement links TRBV2 to TRBJ1-4; weak D call: TRBD1 (5 bases). The CDR3 has 13 residues. V lost 10 bases and J lost 6, with 15 bases in between. CDR1 SNHLY and CDR2 FYNNEI come from the germline V gene. Here the CDR3 reads CATGRIGDEKLFF. The CDR3 DNA reads TGTGCCACGGGGCGCATTGGTGATGAAAAACTGTTTTTT.

The CDR3: CASSLDRGGRSYNEQFF. The CDR3 region has the DNA TGTGCCAGCAGCCTCGACAGGGGAGGTAGGTCCTACAATGAGCAGTTCTTC. The V gene is TRBV11-2, the J gene TRBJ2-1; 8 bases line up with TRBD1. CDR1 SGHAT and CDR2 FQNNGV come from the germline V gene. V shed 5 bases and J 1 base; nucleotides not matched to a gene: 10. The length of the CDR3 is 17 residues.

The V gene is TRBV10-3, the J gene TRBJ2-1; 8 bases match TRBD1. Germline CDR1 ENHRY, CDR2 SYGVKD. Trimming removed 10 bases from V and 7 bases from J; junction bases left unmatched: 12. The CDR3 totals 14 residues. CDR3 in amino acids: CASFPGTGQNEQFF. In DNA, the CDR3 is TGTGCCAGCTTTCCCGGGACAGGTCAGAATGAGCAGTTCTTC.

This sequence joins TRBV11-3 and TRBJ2-1; D ambiguous. This CDR3 spans 11 amino acids. Trimming cost V 5 bases and J 5 bases, with 4 bases left between them. The germline V gene has CDR1 SGHNT and CDR2 YENEEA. CDR3: CASSLNNEQFF. CDR3 DNA sequence: TGTGCCAGCAGCCTTAACAATGAGCAGTTCTTC.

The chain joins TRBV9 to TRBJ2-7; tentatively, D is TRBD1 or TRBD2 (5 bases each). Germline V gene data show CDR1 as SGDLS and CDR2 as YYNGEE. CDR3 length: 16 residues. Deletions cut 2 bases from V and 6 bases from J, with 21 bases between. Here the CDR3 DNA reads TGTGCCAGCAGCGTGGGATTGGCGGAAACGGGGCTCGAGCAGTACTTC. This translates into CASSVGLAETGLEQYF.